The 21 T cell receptor beta chains below all came from one sample that was sequenced in a study of shared clonotypes between healthy human individuals. Repertoires were generated with immunoSEQ multiplex PCR, while TCRdb's copy carries only in-frame clones and drops some. The sample has some 2.1 million clones; over 85% are singletons. In the naive CD8 group, cells lacked CD45RO and were positively selected for CCR7, so terminally differentiated effector memory CD45RA+ cells were left out. The sample consisted of naive CD8+ T cells from PBMCs. These receptors all stem from a man aged 18 to 30 in good health. Some clones in this sample may be carry-over from other donors' samples.

This sequence joins TRBV7-8 and TRBJ1-5; a possible D gene is TRBD1 (5 bases). V was clipped by 1 base and J by 2 bases, with 21 bases between them. Germline V gene data show CDR1 as SGHVS and CDR2 as FQNEAQ. The CDR3 extends over 19 amino acids. The CDR3 reads CASSLGLVGGSWGNQPQHF. The CDR3, as DNA: TGTGCCAGCAGCTTAGGGTTAGTTGGGGGAAGTTGGGGCAATCAGCCCCAGCATTTT.

The chain recombines TRBV30 with TRBJ1-5, with D hard to call. V was shortened by 0 bases and J by 2 bases, with 14 bases between the two germline ends. Germline V gives CDR1 GTSNPN, CDR2 SVGIG (reference sequence). This CDR3 is built from 16 residues. The CDR3 is CAWSVGEDYGNQPQHF. The CDR3 DNA follows: TGTGCCTGGAGTGTCGGGGAGGACTACGGCAATCAGCCCCAGCATTTT.

To note about this clone: The sample contains more than one DNA sequence encoding this CDR3. The gene calls are TRBV11-2 and TRBJ2-7; perhaps TRBD2 as D (5 bases). This CDR3 has 15 residues. Germline assignment: CDR1 SGHAT and CDR2 FQNNGV. With 1 base removed from V and 0 bases from J, the gap between germline ends came to 10 bases. CDR3 sequence: CASSLGAGNSYEQYF. CDR3 bases: TGTGCCAGCAGCTTAGGGGCGGGTAACTCCTACGAGCAGTACTTC.

This clone showed up just once. The chain carries TRBV6-6 and TRBJ2-1; tentative D call: TRBD2 (5 bases). Trimming removed 3 bases at V and 7 bases at J, with 16 bases between. The germline V gene has CDR1 MNHNY and CDR2 SVGAGI (reference sequence). The CDR3 runs to 15 residues. CDR3 sequence (DNA): TGTGCCAGCAGTTATAGCCGGACCCGAGGGAATGAGCAGTTCTTC. As protein: CASSYSRTRGNEQFF.

The chain links TRBV6-5 to TRBJ2-5; the D gene is possibly TRBD2 (6 bases). Germline V gene data show CDR1 as MNHEY and CDR2 as SVGAGI. The length of the CDR3 is 12 residues. Trimming shortened V by 10 bases and J by 1 base, and 10 bases separated the two germline ends. The CDR3 is CAIRDSQETQYF. CDR3 nucleotide sequence: TGTGCCATTCGGGACTCCCAAGAGACCCAGTACTTC.

V and J are TRBV7-8 and TRBJ1-1, with 10 bases identical to TRBD1. The CDR3 consists of 17 residues. The V segment lost 2 bases and the J segment 2 bases; nucleotides outside the gene matches: 8. CDR1 SGHVS and CDR2 FQNEAQ come from the germline V gene. The CDR3 loop is CASSLRQGAEVNTEAFF. Here the CDR3 DNA reads TGTGCCAGCAGCTTAAGACAGGGGGCGGAGGTAAACACTGAAGCTTTCTTT.

The chain recombines TRBV5-5 with TRBJ1-5; TRBD1 matches at 8 bases. The CDR3 consists of 18 residues. CDR1 and CDR2 (germline): SGHKS, YYEKEE (reference sequence). V gave up 0 bases and J gave up 2 bases; unmatched junction bases: 10. This CDR3 reads CASSLEVVWGQGNQPQHF. CDR3 bases: TGTGCCAGCAGCTTGGAAGTAGTGTGGGGACAGGGCAATCAGCCCCAGCATTTT.

This rearrangement joins TRBV27 to TRBJ2-5; D not certain. The CDR3 runs 14 residues. Trimming removed 3 bases at V and 5 bases at J, with 13 bases between. Germline CDR1 is MNHEY and CDR2 is SMNVEV (reference sequence). The CDR3 loop is CASSFTALAETQYF. In nucleotides, the CDR3 is TGTGCCAGCAGTTTCACCGCCCTCGCCGAGACCCAGTACTTC.

CDR3 residues: CAWRIRQYF. DNA for the CDR3: TGTGCCTGGAGGATCAGGCAGTACTTC. The gene calls are TRBV30 and TRBJ2-7, with D hard to call. The CDR3 covers 9 residues. The germline V gene has CDR1 GTSNPN and CDR2 SVGIG (reference sequence). V was shortened by 3 bases and J by 9 bases, with 6 bases between the two germline ends.

This chain joins TRBV27 and TRBJ2-1; TRBD2 aligns across 12 bases. CDR1 is MNHEY and CDR2 is SMNVEV in the germline V gene (reference sequence). There are 18 residues in the CDR3. The ends lost 2 bases at V and 9 bases at J; junction bases unmatched: 14. The CDR3 nucleotides read TGTGCCAGCAGTTTACCCCGGACTAGCGGGACGCTTAGAAGTGAGCAGTTCTTC. Encoded protein: CASSLPRTSGTLRSEQFF.

The chain joins TRBV5-1 to TRBJ1-1; perhaps TRBD1 as D (5 bases). The CDR3 covers 12 residues. Germline CDR1 is SGHRS and CDR2 is YFSETQ. Trimming shortened V by 4 bases and J by 8 bases, and 12 bases separated the two germline ends. CDR3 DNA sequence: TGCGCCAGCAGCATGGGGGGAGCGGAAGCTTTCTTT. Translating gives CASSMGGAEAFF.

This clone was counted only a few times. Written as DNA, the CDR3 is TGTGCCAGCAGTGCCTCGTTTGATACTTTCTTT. This codes for CASSASFDTFF. The chain combines TRBV25-1 with TRBJ1-1, with D uncertain. Trimming took 4 bases from V and 12 from J, leaving 12 bases between them. The germline gives CDR1 MGHDK, CDR2 SYGVNS. The CDR3 spans 11 residues. Full variable domain (outside the CDR3, taken from reference TRBV25-1 and TRBJ1-1): EADIYQTPRYLVIGTGKKITLECSQTMGHDKMYWYQQDPGMELHLIHYSYGVNSTEKGDLSSESTVSRIRTEHFPLTLESARPSHTSQYLCASSASFDTFFGQGTRLTVV.

The J gene is TRBJ2-5, the V gene TRBV9, with TRBD2 identical over 8 bases. The CDR3 contains 15 residues. The V gene end was trimmed by 4 bases and the J gene end by 1 base; junction bases not matched to a gene: 6. Per germline, CDR1 SGDLS and CDR2 YYNGEE. The CDR3 DNA follows: TGTGCCAGCAGCCCTAGCGGGTCAGGCCAAGAGACCCAGTACTTC. This translates into CASSPSGSGQETQYF.

CDR3: CASSPRLGTTNNEQFF. The CDR3 DNA reads TGTGCCAGCAGCCCACGGTTGGGGACGACAAACAATGAGCAGTTCTTC. The V and J genes are TRBV13 and TRBJ2-1, with D possibly called TRBD1 or TRBD2 (5 bases each). Trimming left V 5 bases short and J 5 bases short, with 19 bases between. The germline V gene has CDR1 PRHDT and CDR2 FYEKMQ (reference sequence). The CDR3 consists of 16 residues.

To note about this clone: Other DNA sequences in this sample translate to the same CDR3. The J gene is TRBJ2-7, the V gene TRBV7-9; D is undetermined. The CDR3 runs to 11 residues. With 5 bases removed from V and 3 bases from J, the gap between germline ends came to 5 bases. Germline V lookup: CDR1 SEHNR, CDR2 FQNEAQ (reference sequence). The CDR3 DNA reads TGTGCCAGCAGCCGAGACTACGAGCAGTACTTC. Its translation: CASSRDYEQYF. Full variable domain (rest looked up from reference TRBV7-9 and TRBJ2-7): DTGVSQNPRHKITKRGQNVTFRCDPISEHNRLYWYRQTLGQGPEFLTYFQNEAQLEKSRLLSDRFSAERPKGSFSTLEIQRTEQGDSAMYLCASSRDYEQYFGPGTRLTVT.

The rearrangement uses TRBV5-1 and TRBJ1-1; D is uncertain. Germline-derived CDR1 and CDR2 are SGHRS and YFSETQ. The CDR3 totals 16 residues. Between the trimmed V and J ends, which lost 3 bases and 1 base, there was a span of 16 bases. CDR3 amino acids: CASSSSYREENTEAFF. CDR3 in DNA: TGCGCCAGCAGCTCTTCATACAGAGAGGAGAACACTGAAGCTTTCTTT.

This chain uses TRBV28 with TRBJ2-7; a weak D match, TRBD1 (5 bases). The V and J ends lost 6 bases and 1 base respectively, with 13 bases between them. The CDR3 has 14 residues. CDR1 MDHEN and CDR2 SYDVKM come from the germline V gene. The DNA of the CDR3 is TGTGCCAGCAGACAACTTCAGGGTTCCTACGAGCAGTACTTC. It specifies CASRQLQGSYEQYF.

The J gene is TRBJ1-5, the V gene TRBV28; TRBD1 might be the D (6 bases). Deletions cut 10 bases from V and 3 bases from J, with 13 bases between. CDR3 length equals 13 residues. Germline loops: CDR1 MDHEN, CDR2 SYDVKM. As DNA, the CDR3 is TGTGCCACCAGCGGGGGGCCCAATCAGCCCCAGCATTTT. Its protein is CATSGGPNQPQHF. Full variable domain (outside the CDR3, taken from reference TRBV28 and TRBJ1-5): DVKVTQSSRYLVKRTGEKVFLECVQDMDHENMFWYRQDPGLGLRLIYFSYDVKMKEKGDIPEGYSVSREKKERFSLILESASTNQTSMYLCATSGGPNQPQHFGDGTRLSIL.

For this clone: One end of the junction fails to match germline, which may point to a read error. The J gene is TRBJ2-1, the V gene TRBV29-1, with 7 bases lining up with TRBD2. CDR3 size: 11 residues. Germline lookup yields CDR1 SQVTM and CDR2 ANQGSEA. The CDR3 nucleotides are TGCAGCGTTCGAACTAGCGCCACAATTCTCTTC. The encoded protein is CSVRTSATILF.

As for this clone: Other nucleotide sequences from this sample produce the same CDR3. The chain couples TRBV4-3 to TRBJ2-1; TRBD2 agrees at 9 bases. Looked up from germline, CDR1 is LGHNA and CDR2 is YSLEER. The CDR3 is 16 amino acids. After removal of 0 bases from V and 4 bases from J, the junction contained 4 bases not matched to a gene. CDR3 sequence (DNA): TGCGCCAGCAGCCAAGATCGACTAGCGGAATACAATGAGCAGTTCTTC. It is translated as CASSQDRLAEYNEQFF.

The V and J genes are TRBV4-1 and TRBJ1-5; a possible D gene is TRBD1 (5 bases). Germline V lookup: CDR1 MGHRA, CDR2 YSYEKL. Trimming shortened V by 1 base and J by 7 bases, and 14 bases separated the two germline ends. This CDR3 contains 15 residues. The CDR3 protein is CASSQVGGGGQPQHF. The CDR3 nucleotides read TGCGCCAGCAGCCAAGTCGGTGGGGGGGGGCAGCCCCAGCATTTT.